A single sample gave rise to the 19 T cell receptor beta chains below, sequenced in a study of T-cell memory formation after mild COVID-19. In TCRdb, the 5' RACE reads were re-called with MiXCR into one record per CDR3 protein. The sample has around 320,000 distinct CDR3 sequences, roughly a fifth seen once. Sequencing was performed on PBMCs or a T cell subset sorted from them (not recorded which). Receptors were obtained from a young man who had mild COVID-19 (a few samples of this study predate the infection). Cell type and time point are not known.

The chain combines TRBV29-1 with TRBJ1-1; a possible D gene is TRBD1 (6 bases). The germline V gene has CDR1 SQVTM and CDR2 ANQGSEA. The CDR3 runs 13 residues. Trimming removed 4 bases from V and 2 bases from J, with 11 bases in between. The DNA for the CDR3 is TGCAGCGTTGGGACAGCTAGAAACACTGAAGCTTTCTTT. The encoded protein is CSVGTARNTEAFF.

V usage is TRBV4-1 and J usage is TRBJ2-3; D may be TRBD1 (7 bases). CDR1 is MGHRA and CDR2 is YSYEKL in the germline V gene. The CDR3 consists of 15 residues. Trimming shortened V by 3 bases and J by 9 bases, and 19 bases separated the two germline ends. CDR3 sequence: CASSQEGAVRVTQYF. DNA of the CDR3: TGCGCCAGCAGCCAGGAGGGGGCGGTGAGGGTCACGCAGTATTTT.

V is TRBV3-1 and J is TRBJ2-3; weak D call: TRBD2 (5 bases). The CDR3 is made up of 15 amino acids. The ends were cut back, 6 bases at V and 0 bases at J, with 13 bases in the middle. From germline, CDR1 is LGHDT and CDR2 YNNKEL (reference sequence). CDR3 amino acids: CASSSSGFSTDTQYF. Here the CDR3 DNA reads TGTGCCAGCAGTTCGAGCGGCTTCAGCACAGATACGCAGTATTTT.

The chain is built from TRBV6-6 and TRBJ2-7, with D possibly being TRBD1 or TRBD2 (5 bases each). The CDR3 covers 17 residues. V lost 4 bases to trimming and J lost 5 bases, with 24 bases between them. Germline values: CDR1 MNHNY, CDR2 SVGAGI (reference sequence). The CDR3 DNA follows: TGTGCCAGCAGTTCACGCTTCGGGACCCCGGGAAACGACGAGCAGTACTTC. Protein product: CASSSRFGTPGNDEQYF.

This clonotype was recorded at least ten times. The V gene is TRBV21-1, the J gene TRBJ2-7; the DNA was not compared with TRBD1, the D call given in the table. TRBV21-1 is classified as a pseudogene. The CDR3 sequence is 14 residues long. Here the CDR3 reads CASSKRDSSYEQYV. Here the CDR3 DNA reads TGTGCCAGCAGCAAAAGGGACAGCTCCTACGAGCAGTACGTC.

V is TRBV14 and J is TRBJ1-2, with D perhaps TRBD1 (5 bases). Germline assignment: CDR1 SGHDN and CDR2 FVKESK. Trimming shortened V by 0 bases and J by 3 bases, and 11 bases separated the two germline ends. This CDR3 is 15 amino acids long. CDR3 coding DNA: TGTGCCAGCAGCCAAGATCGGTCGGGGGACTATGGCTACACCTTC. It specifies CASSQDRSGDYGYTF.

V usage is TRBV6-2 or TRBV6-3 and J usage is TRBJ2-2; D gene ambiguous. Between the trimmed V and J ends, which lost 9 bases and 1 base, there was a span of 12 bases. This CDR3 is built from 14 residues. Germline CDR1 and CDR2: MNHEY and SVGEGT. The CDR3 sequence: CASNAFLNTGELFF. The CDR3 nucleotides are TGTGCCAGTAACGCGTTCTTGAACACCGGGGAGCTGTTTTTT.

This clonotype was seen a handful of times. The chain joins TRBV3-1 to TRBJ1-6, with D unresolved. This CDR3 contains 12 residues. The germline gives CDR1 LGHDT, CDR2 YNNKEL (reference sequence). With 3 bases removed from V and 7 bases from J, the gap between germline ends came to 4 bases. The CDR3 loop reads CASSQANSPLHF. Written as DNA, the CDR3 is TGTGCCAGCAGCCAGGCGAATTCACCCCTCCACTTT.

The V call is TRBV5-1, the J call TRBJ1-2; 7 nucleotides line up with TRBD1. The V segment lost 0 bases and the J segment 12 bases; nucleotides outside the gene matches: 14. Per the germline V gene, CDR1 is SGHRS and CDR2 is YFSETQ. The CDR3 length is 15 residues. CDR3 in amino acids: CASSLAPRDSMINTF. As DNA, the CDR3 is TGCGCCAGCAGCTTGGCACCTCGGGACAGTATGATCAACACCTTC.

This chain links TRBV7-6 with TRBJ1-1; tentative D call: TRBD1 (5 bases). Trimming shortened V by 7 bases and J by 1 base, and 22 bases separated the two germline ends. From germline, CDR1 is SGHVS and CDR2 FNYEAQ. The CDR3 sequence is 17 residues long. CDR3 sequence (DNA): TGTGCCAGCACCCTCGGCGGCCGCCCCGGGGCGAACACTGAAGCTTTCTTT. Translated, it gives CASTLGGRPGANTEAFF.

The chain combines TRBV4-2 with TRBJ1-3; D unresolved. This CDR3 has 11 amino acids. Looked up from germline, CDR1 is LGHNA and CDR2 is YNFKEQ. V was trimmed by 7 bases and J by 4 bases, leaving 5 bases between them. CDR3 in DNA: TGTGCCAGCAAACTCGGAAACACCATATATTTT. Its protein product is CASKLGNTIYF.

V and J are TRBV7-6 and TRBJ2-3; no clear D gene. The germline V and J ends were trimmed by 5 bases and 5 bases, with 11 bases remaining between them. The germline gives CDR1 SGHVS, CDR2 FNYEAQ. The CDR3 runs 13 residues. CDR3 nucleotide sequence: TGTGCCAGCAGCCCCAAACCAGAAGATACGCAGTATTTT. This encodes CASSPKPEDTQYF.

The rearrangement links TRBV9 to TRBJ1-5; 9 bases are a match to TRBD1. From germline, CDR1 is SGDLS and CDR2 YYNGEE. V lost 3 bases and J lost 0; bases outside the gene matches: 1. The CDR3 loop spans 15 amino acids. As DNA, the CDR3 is TGTGCCAGCAGCGCGGGACAGGGTAGCAATCAGCCCCAGCATTTT. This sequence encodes CASSAGQGSNQPQHF.

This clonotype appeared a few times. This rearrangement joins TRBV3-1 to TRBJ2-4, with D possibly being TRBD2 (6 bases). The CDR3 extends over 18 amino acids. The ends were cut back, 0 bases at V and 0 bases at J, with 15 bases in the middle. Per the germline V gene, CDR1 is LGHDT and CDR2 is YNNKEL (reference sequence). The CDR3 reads CASSQEITGTRAKNIQYF. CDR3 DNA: TGTGCCAGCAGCCAAGAAATCACCGGGACTCGAGCCAAAAACATTCAGTACTTC. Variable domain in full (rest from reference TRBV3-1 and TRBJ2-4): DTAVSQTPKYLVTQMGNDKSIKCEQNLGHDTMYWYKQDSKKFLKIMFSYNNKELIINETVPNRFSPKSPDKAHLNLHINSLELGDSAVYFCASSQEITGTRAKNIQYFGAGTRLSVL.

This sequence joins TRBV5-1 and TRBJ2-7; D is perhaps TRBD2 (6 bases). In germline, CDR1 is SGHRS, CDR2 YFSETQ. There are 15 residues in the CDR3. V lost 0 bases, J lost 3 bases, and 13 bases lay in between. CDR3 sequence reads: CASSLAWQGGYEQYF. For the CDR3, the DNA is TGCGCCAGCAGCTTGGCGTGGCAGGGAGGCTACGAGCAGTACTTC. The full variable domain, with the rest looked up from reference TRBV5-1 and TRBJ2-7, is KAGVTQTPRYLIKTRGQQVTLSCSPISGHRSVSWYQQTPGQGLQFLFEYFSETQRNKGNFPGRFSGRQFSNSRSEMNVSTLELGDSALYLCASSLAWQGGYEQYFGPGTRLTVT.

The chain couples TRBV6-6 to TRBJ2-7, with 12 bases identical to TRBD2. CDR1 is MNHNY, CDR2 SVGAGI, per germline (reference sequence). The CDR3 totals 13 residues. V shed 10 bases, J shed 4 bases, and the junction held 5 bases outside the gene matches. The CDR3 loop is CATSSGGAYEQYV. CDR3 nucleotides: TGTGCCACCTCTAGCGGGGGGGCTTACGAGCAGTACGTC.

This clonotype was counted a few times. This chain's CDR3 is CAWSESGRFDYYGYTF. The DNA for the CDR3 is TGTGCCTGGAGTGAGTCGGGGAGATTCGACTACTATGGCTACACCTTC. The chain is built from TRBV30 and TRBJ1-2, with D unclear. The CDR3 totals 16 residues. Per the germline V gene, CDR1 is GTSNPN and CDR2 is SVGIG (reference sequence). V was pared by 1 base and J by 3 bases, with 18 bases between.

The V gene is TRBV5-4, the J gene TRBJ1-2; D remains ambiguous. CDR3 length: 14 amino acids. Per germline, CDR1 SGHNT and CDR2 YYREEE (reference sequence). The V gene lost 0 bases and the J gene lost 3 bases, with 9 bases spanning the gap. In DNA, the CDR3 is TGTGCCAGCAGCTTGGGGACCGGTGACTATGGCTACACCTTC. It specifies CASSLGTGDYGYTF.

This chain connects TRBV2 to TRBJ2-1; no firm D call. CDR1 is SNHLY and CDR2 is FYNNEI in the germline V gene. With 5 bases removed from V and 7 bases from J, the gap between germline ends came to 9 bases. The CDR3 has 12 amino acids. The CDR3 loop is CASSYTKNEQFF. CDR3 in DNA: TGTGCCAGCAGTTATACGAAGAATGAGCAGTTCTTC.